Sequencing of this TCR beta chain was carried out in a study of regulatory T cells in long-lasting Graves disease. Germline-derived CDR1 and CDR2 are MDHEN and SYDVKM. The CDR3 covers 14 residues. Trimming removed 6 bases from V and 3 bases from J; junction bases left unmatched: 7. This clonotype showed up many times. Its antigen is undetermined. Combining iRepertoire HTBI primers with Arm-PCR of CDR3 regions, the authors built TCR beta libraries. MiXCR was run by TCRdb on the multiplex PCR reads, yielding one entry per CDR3 protein. Of about 530,000 distinct CDR3 sequences listed, more than 15% are singletons. Study results and limitations: The researchers studied only peripheral blood, not thyroid tissue.

Indicated time point: newly diagnosed GD, antithyroid drugs for less than 3 months. From PBMCs, RNA was extracted and then used to make the TCR library. The data were also submitted as part of a second study, on T cells in Graves' hyperthyroidism and ophthalmopathy.

This TCR was recovered from a woman aged 40 to 65 with Graves disease. The sample consisted of peripheral blood mononuclear cells (PBMCs), taken at new diagnosis, from a patient treated with antithyroid drugs. The rearrangement links TRBV28 to TRBJ1-2, with 7 bases aligning to TRBD1. CDR3 sequence: CASRPTGEDYGYTF. The CDR3 region has the DNA TGTGCCAGCAGACCTACAGGGGAGGACTATGGCTACACCTTC.